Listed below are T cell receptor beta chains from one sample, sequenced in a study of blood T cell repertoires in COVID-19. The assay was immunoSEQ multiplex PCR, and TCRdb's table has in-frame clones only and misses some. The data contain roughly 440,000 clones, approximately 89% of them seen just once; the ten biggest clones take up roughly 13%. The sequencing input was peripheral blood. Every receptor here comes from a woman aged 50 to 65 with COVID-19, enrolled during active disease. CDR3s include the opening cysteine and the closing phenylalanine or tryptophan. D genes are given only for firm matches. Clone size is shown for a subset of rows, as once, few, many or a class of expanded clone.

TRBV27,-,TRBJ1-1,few,TGTGCCAGCAGTTTATCATCAGGGTATAACACTGAAGCTTTCTTT,CASSLSSGYNTEAFF
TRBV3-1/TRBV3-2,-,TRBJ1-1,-,TGTGCCAGCAGCCGACAGACGGGCACTGAAGCTTTCTTT,CASSRQTGTEAFF
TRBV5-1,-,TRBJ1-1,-,TGCGCCAGCAGCTTGGAATTAGGAGACACTGAAGCTTTCTTT,CASSLELGDTEAFF
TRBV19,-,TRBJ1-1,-,TGTGCCAGTAGTGAACAGGCGGACATTGAAGCTTTCTTT,CASSEQADIEAFF
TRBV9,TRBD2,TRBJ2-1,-,TGTGCCAGCAGCCCCATAGCGGGGTCAACTTACAATGAGCAGTTCTTC,CASSPIAGSTYNEQFF
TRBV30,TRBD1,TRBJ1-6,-,TGTGCCTGGACCGGGACAGAGAATTCACCCCTCCACTTT,CAWTGTENSPLHF
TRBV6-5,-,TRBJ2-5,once,TGTGCCAGCAGTAGAGGGGGAGAGACCCAGTACTTC,CASSRGGETQYF
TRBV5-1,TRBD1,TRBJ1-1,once,TGCGCCAGCAGCTTGGGTGGACAGGGGGGCACTGAAGCTTTCTTT,CASSLGGQGGTEAFF
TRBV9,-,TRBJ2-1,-,TGTGCCAGCAGCCCAGGTCGAGCATCCACGTACAATGAGCAGTTCTTC,CASSPGRASTYNEQFF
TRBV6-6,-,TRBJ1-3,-,TGTGCCAGCAGTTACTCGGACACGGTCTCTGGAAACACCATATATTTT,CASSYSDTVSGNTIYF
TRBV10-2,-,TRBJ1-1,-,TGCGCCAGCAGTGATAGGCGGGGCGCTGAAGCTTTCTTT,CASSDRRGAEAFF
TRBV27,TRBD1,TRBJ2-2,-,TGTGCCAGCAGTTTAAGGTGGCAGGGGGTTAGAGGTGACACCGGGGAGCTGTTTTTT,CASSLRWQGVRGDTGELFF
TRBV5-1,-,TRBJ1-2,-,TGCGCCAGCAGCAACTCTCCCACAGGGAACTATGGCTACACCTTC,CASSNSPTGNYGYTF
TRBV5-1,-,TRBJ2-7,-,TGCGCCAGCAGCTTGGGGGCAGCCTACTACGAGCAGTACTTC,CASSLGAAYYEQYF
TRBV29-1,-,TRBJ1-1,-,TGCAGCGCAAGGCAGGGTTTGGAGACTGAAGCTTTCTTT,CSARQGLETEAFF
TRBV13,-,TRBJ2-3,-,TGTGCCAGCAGCTTCAACCTGGACTATTATACGCAGTATTTT,CASSFNLDYYTQYF
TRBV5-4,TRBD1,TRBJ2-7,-,TGTGCCAGCAGCTCGGGTAGGGGGCGATCCGTCTACGAGCAGTACTTC,CASSSGRGRSVYEQYF
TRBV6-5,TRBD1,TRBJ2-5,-,TGTGCCACCACAGGGGGTCAAGAGACCCAGTACTTC,CATTGGQETQYF
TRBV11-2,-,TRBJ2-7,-,TGTGCCAGCAGCCCAGGGGTCTTCTCCTACGAGCAGTACTTC,CASSPGVFSYEQYF
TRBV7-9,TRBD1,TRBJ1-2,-,TGTGCCAGCAGCTGGGACAGGCCGGGCTACACCTTC,CASSWDRPGYTF
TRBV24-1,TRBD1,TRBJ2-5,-,TGTGCCACCAGTGATTCACAGCCAGGGGGCGAGACCCAGTACTTC,CATSDSQPGGETQYF
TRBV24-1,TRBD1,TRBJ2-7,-,TGTGCCACCAGTGATTGGACAGGGCGGGAGCAGTACTTC,CATSDWTGREQYF
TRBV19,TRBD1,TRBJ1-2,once,TGTGCCAGTAGTATAGGTCAGGGGGACTATGGCTACACCTTC,CASSIGQGDYGYTF
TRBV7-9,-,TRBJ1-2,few,TGTGCCAGCCGGGAGGAGGGCTACTATGGCTACACCTTC,CASREEGYYGYTF